This T cell receptor beta chain appears in the sequencing data of a study of CD8+ T cells in alopecia areata. About the study: Grafting placed skin from approximately 6-12-month-old C3H/HeJ donors with spontaneous alopecia onto roughly 6-10-week-old female C3H/HeJ mice. Study results and limitations: Possibly as an HLA-related effect, TCR sharing across patients appeared less clear than in mice. Clonality was higher in lesional than normal scalp, especially in alopecia totalis/universalis.

This clone came up a few times. The antigen is unknown. TCRdb's protein and the translated DNA diverge at residue 13; the protein reported here is the translation of the DNA. Gene names refer to mouse genes. The missing CDR3 end, 3 residues past where the read stops, is filled in from the germline J gene. The CDR3 totals 16 residues. Germline CDR1 NSQYPW, CDR2 LRSPGD (reference sequence). Trimming removed 5 bases from V and 0 bases from J, with 11 bases in between. Extraction of RNA preceded its reverse transcription into cDNA, which served as the sequencing template. Repertoires were generated with immunoSEQ multiplex PCR, while TCRdb's copy carries only in-frame clones and drops some. The repertoire consists of over 100,000 clones, none detected only once.

This chain uses TRBV1 with TRBJ1-6; the D gene is possibly TRBD1 (6 bases). TRBJ1-6 carries the ORF label, with uncertain function. The specimen sequenced was lesional skin. The TCR sequence derives from a C3H/HeJ mouse with alopecia areata. This strain has MHC haplotype H2-k. Incomplete CDR3 DNA: TGCACCTGCAGTACTCGACAGGATTCCTATAATTCGCCC. Amino acids: CTCSTRQDSYNSP. The entire CDR3 protein is CTCSTRQDSYNSPLYF.